This is a list of T cell receptor beta chains from one sample in a study of CD8+ T cells in alopecia areata. Here immunoSEQ multiplex PCR was the method, and the copy in TCRdb shows in-frame clones only, minus some. The data show roughly 150,000 clones, 55% to 65% seen once. Sequenced sample: CD4+ T cells sorted from blood. The source of these receptors is a human donor in good health. Both conserved end residues are part of each CDR3. Clone size is not always given. Where it is, it says once, few, many or a class for expanded clones.

TRBV5-8	TRBJ1-5	NA	CASSRGPNQPQHF
TRBV7-2	TRBJ1-5	NA	CASTLVGGGQPQHF
TRBV2	TRBJ2-3	few	CARGAGGIDTQYF
TRBV2	TRBJ2-3	few	CASNGNTDTQYF
TRBV5-1	TRBJ2-3	NA	CASSLVVGDTQYF
TRBV18	TRBJ2-3	NA	CASSPIAVVEITDTQYF
TRBV7-2	TRBJ2-3	few	CASSLTGARPSSSTDTQYF
TRBV4-1	TRBJ1-5	NA	CASSQDSTANQPQHF
TRBV5-6	TRBJ1-2	NA	CASRLSGQGGYGYTF
TRBV11-2	TRBJ2-7	NA	CASRGGGRNEQYF
TRBV30	TRBJ2-3	once	CAWSFGSGSTDTQYF
TRBV10-2	TRBJ2-3	few	CASSENQGVTDTQYF
TRBV6-1	TRBJ1-5	NA	CASSVPSNQPQHF
TRBV5-6	TRBJ1-1	once	CASSLYKGAGLKNTEAFF
TRBV10-3	TRBJ2-1	few	CAISLAGGVNEQFF
TRBV7-9	TRBJ2-7	NA	CASSPWAGGAYEQYF
TRBV29-1	TRBJ2-2	NA	CSVRDGLAGGPNTGELFF
TRBV9	TRBJ2-3	NA	CASSLRQMSTDTQYF
TRBV10-3	TRBJ1-5	NA	CAISESQGNQPQHF
TRBV5-1	TRBJ2-2	NA	CASSPIILSNTGELFF
TRBV5-6	TRBJ2-1	NA	CASSPRGLVLDALRFF
TRBV30	TRBJ1-5	NA	CALTGSRSQPQHF
TRBV19	TRBJ2-7	NA	CASSQGLYYEQYF
TRBV30	TRBJ1-4	NA	CAWAGQSGEKLFF
TRBV29-1	TRBJ2-4	few	CSVARLAGKDGTKNIQYF
TRBV7-2	TRBJ2-4	NA	CASSHRRVQGDIQYF
TRBV7-6	TRBJ1-1	NA	CASSPDGDTEAFF
TRBV4-1	TRBJ1-2	NA	CASSQGTSYGYTF
TRBV30	TRBJ2-1	NA	CAWSVDRSQFF
TRBV7-9	TRBJ1-5	once	CASSSDGINQPQHF
TRBV29-1	TRBJ2-3	NA	CSVGGTSGRASSDTQYF
TRBV9	TRBJ2-5	NA	CASSVATASGRFSETQYF
TRBV2	TRBJ1-1	NA	CASSEQLNTEAFF
TRBV7-9	TRBJ1-2	NA	CASGQSNYGYTF
TRBV15	TRBJ2-4	few	CATSRDTPGAAGKNIQYF
TRBV5-4	TRBJ2-5	NA	CASRDWGQETQYF
TRBV7-8	TRBJ1-1	NA	CASSSYRMMNTEAFF
TRBV28	TRBJ2-5	NA	CASRRSLQETQYF
TRBV5-1	TRBJ1-1	NA	CASSSGQGASAFF
TRBV14	TRBJ2-3	few	CASSPGESGTDTQYF
TRBV6-1	TRBJ1-2	NA	CASSVPAGGYTF
TRBV18	TRBJ2-1	few	CASSPTGTVTDEQFF
TRBV2	TRBJ1-5	NA	CASRKTGQPQHF
TRBV29-1	TRBJ1-1	NA	CSAGTSLNTEAFF
TRBV7-8	TRBJ2-1	few	CASSLGASLARRNEQFF
TRBV29-1	TRBJ2-7	NA	CSVALGSYEQYF
TRBV4-1	TRBJ2-2	NA	CASSQDPIGAKGGELFF
TRBV5-1	TRBJ2-3	NA	CASSLGTNRDTQYF